The next 23 T cell receptor beta chains were all read from a single sample in a study of T cell changes during pregnancy in multiple sclerosis. TCRdb keeps only in-frame clones here, not all; method: immunoSEQ multiplex PCR. The table records 100,000 or so clones, 92% of them present only once. The sample was peripheral blood, taken after pregnancy. The receptors stem from a female donor with multiple sclerosis, enrolled in a pregnancy study.

CDR3 bases: TGTGCCACCAGCAGAGATCTAGGGACAGGGGGCAGGGGCTACACCTTC. This codes for CATSRDLGTGGRGYTF. The V gene is TRBV15, the J gene TRBJ1-2, with 12 bases aligning to TRBD1. CDR1 and CDR2 from the germline V gene are LNHNV and YYDKDF (reference sequence). Losses at the gene ends were 0 bases for V and 8 bases for J; bases not matched to a gene: 7. This CDR3 contains 16 residues.

This clone was seen a handful of times. The chain joins TRBV15 to TRBJ2-7; the match to TRBD2 covers 14 bases. CDR3 size: 15 residues. CDR1 is LNHNV, CDR2 YYDKDF, per germline (reference sequence). The V segment lost 5 bases and the J segment 7 bases; nucleotides outside the gene matches: 7. The CDR3 here is CATSLTSGGAEEQYF. The CDR3 DNA reads TGTGCCACCAGCTTGACTAGCGGGGGGGCCGAAGAGCAGTACTTC.

The chain carries TRBV19 and TRBJ2-4; 10 bases agree with TRBD2. The CDR3 has 16 residues. Germline CDR1 is LNHDA and CDR2 is SQIVND (reference sequence). The J segment lost 2 bases and the V segment lost 5 bases, leaving 6 bases of the junction unmatched. The CDR3 reads CASSPSGSLSKNIQYF. The CDR3 DNA reads TGTGCCAGTAGTCCTAGCGGGAGCCTTTCCAAAAACATTCAGTACTTC. The full variable domain, with the rest looked up from reference TRBV19 and TRBJ2-4, is DGGITQSPKYLFRKEGQNVTLSCEQNLNHDAMYWYRQDPGQGLRLIYYSQIVNDFQKGDIAEGYSVSREKKESFPLTVTSAQKNPTAFYLCASSPSGSLSKNIQYFGAGTRLSVL.

V usage is TRBV2 and J usage is TRBJ2-2; TRBD2 is a possible D gene (6 bases). CDR3 length equals 16 residues. V dropped 2 bases and J dropped 0 bases, with 10 bases sitting between them. Germline V gives CDR1 SNHLY, CDR2 FYNNEI. CDR3 loop: CASSEWASANTGELFF. As DNA, the CDR3 is TGTGCCAGCAGTGAATGGGCTAGCGCGAACACCGGGGAGCTGTTTTTT.

The chain carries TRBV18 and TRBJ1-2; D is possibly TRBD1 (5 bases). The V end was cut by 2 bases, the J end by 8 bases, with 15 bases between. The germline V gene has CDR1 KGHSH and CDR2 LQKENI. This CDR3 spans 14 amino acids. CDR3 DNA: TGTGCCAGCTCACCAAATCAGGGTCGAGAAGGCTACACCTTC. Encoded protein: CASSPNQGREGYTF.

The chain recombines TRBV5-1 with TRBJ1-2, with D possibly matching TRBD1 (5 bases). The V gene's germline CDR1 is SGHRS and CDR2 YFSETQ. Trimming stripped 5 bases from V and 6 bases from J, with 17 bases between. This CDR3 contains 14 residues. The CDR3 here is CASRKGYDKDGYTF. CDR3 nucleotides: TGCGCCAGCAGAAAGGGGTACGACAAAGATGGCTACACCTTC.

CDR3: CASSPGQGLTYNEQFF. CDR3 sequence (DNA): TGTGCCAGTAGCCCAGGACAGGGATTGACCTACAATGAGCAGTTCTTC. This chain joins TRBV19 and TRBJ2-1; 8 bases match TRBD1. This CDR3 contains 16 residues. V lost 6 bases and J lost 2; bases outside the gene matches: 9. Germline loops: CDR1 LNHDA, CDR2 SQIVND (reference sequence). The complete variable domain, with remaining parts taken from reference TRBV19 and TRBJ2-1, reads DGGITQSPKYLFRKEGQNVTLSCEQNLNHDAMYWYRQDPGQGLRLIYYSQIVNDFQKGDIAEGYSVSREKKESFPLTVTSAQKNPTAFYLCASSPGQGLTYNEQFFGPGTRLTVL.

The chain links TRBV6-5 to TRBJ2-7; TRBD2 might be the D (6 bases). This CDR3 spans 13 amino acids. Germline V gene sequence: CDR1 MNHEY, CDR2 SVGAGI. Trimming took off 7 bases at V and 4 bases at J, with 14 bases between the two ends. CDR3 in DNA: TGTGCCAGCACCCGTGGAGGGCGATACGAGCAGTACTTC. Amino acids: CASTRGGRYEQYF.

The chain is built from TRBV2 and TRBJ2-4; 13 nucleotides agree with TRBD2. The V and J ends lost 1 base and 3 bases, in that order; junction bases with no gene match: 9. Germline V gives CDR1 SNHLY, CDR2 FYNNEI. The CDR3 contains 19 residues. CDR3 residues: CASSEDRIGLAGVKNIQYF. The CDR3 DNA reads as TGTGCCAGCAGTGAAGATCGGATCGGACTAGCGGGAGTCAAAAACATTCAGTACTTC.

In the case of this clone: A read error may produce the germline difference seen at one junction end. The chain recombines TRBV19 with TRBJ1-2, with D possibly matching TRBD1 (5 bases). Germline loops: CDR1 LNHDA, CDR2 SQIVND (reference sequence). The CDR3 has 15 amino acids. This CDR3 reads CASSPRPAGPYSYTF. CDR3 DNA sequence: TGTGCCAGTAGTCCTCGCCCCGCGGGACCCTATAGCTACACCTTC.

The chain combines TRBV29-1 with TRBJ2-1, with D possibly TRBD1 on 6 matching bases. Trimming pared 7 bases from V and 8 bases from J, leaving 18 bases between. The CDR3 spans 13 residues. The germline V gene encodes CDR1 SQVTM and CDR2 ANQGSEA. CDR3 nucleotide sequence: TGCAGCGCAATCCTAACAGGGTGGGATGAGCAGTTCTTC. Translated: CSAILTGWDEQFF.

The chain is built from TRBV7-9 and TRBJ2-5; 12 bases are shared with TRBD2. J lost 5 bases, V lost 2 bases, and 6 bases had no gene match. This CDR3 comprises 16 residues. In germline, CDR1 is SEHNR, CDR2 FQNEAQ (reference sequence). CDR3 nucleotide sequence: TGTGCCAGCAGCTTAATGACTAGCGGGAGACGTGAGACCCAGTACTTC. It encodes CASSLMTSGRRETQYF.

The chain has TRBV28 and TRBJ1-5; 10 bases agree with TRBD1. The CDR3 is 17 amino acids. Trimming at V came to 6 bases and at J to 1 base, leaving 9 bases not matched to a gene. Germline CDR1 MDHEN, CDR2 SYDVKM. CDR3 nucleotide sequence: TGTGCCAGCAGCTTACGACAGGGGGCTAGAAGCAATCAGCCCCAGCATTTT. Encoded protein: CASSLRQGARSNQPQHF.

The chain carries TRBV19 and TRBJ2-3, with 8 bases lining up with TRBD2. CDR3 size: 15 residues. Losses at the gene ends were 5 bases for V and 2 bases for J; bases not matched to a gene: 6. Germline loops: CDR1 LNHDA, CDR2 SQIVND (reference sequence). DNA of the CDR3: TGTGCCAGTAGTCCCGGACTAGCAGTCACAGATACGCAGTATTTT. It is translated as CASSPGLAVTDTQYF.

The rearrangement links TRBV19 to TRBJ2-7; TRBD1 matches at 9 bases. Germline assignment: CDR1 LNHDA and CDR2 SQIVND (reference sequence). CDR3 size: 13 residues. V lost 5 bases, J lost 4 bases, and 3 bases stayed unmatched. CDR3 sequence (DNA): TGTGCCAGTAGTGAGGGACAGGGTTACGAGCAGTACTTC. Protein: CASSEGQGYEQYF.

DNA of the CDR3: TGTGCCAGCAGCGTGGACAGGGATTCTTACGAGCAGTACTTC. Its protein product is CASSVDRDSYEQYF. The chain employs TRBV9 and TRBJ2-7; 8 bases are shared with TRBD1. This CDR3 is built from 14 residues. The V gene's germline CDR1 is SGDLS and CDR2 YYNGEE. V gave up 2 bases and J gave up 4 bases; unmatched junction bases: 5.

Only a few counts were recorded for this clone. The gene calls are TRBV27 and TRBJ1-1, with a weak D call TRBD1 (5 bases). The CDR3 totals 13 residues. V was clipped by 0 bases and J by 7 bases, with 9 bases between them. Germline CDR1 reads MNHEY; CDR2 reads SMNVEV (reference sequence). The CDR3 protein is CASSLSTVGEAFF. CDR3 bases: TGTGCCAGCAGTTTATCGACAGTCGGTGAAGCTTTCTTT.

This chain joins TRBV4-1 and TRBJ2-6; a possible D gene is TRBD1 (5 bases). The germline CDR1 and CDR2 sequences are MGHRA and YSYEKL. CDR3 size: 19 residues. With 3 bases removed from V and 0 bases from J, the gap between germline ends came to 18 bases. The CDR3 DNA reads TGCGCCAGCAGCCACCTACCCGCTGGGGCGAGCTCTGGGGCCAACGTCCTGACTTTC. It is translated as CASSHLPAGASSGANVLTF.

The chain joins TRBV28 to TRBJ2-7; 7 positions match TRBD2. Germline V lookup: CDR1 MDHEN, CDR2 SYDVKM. This CDR3 contains 16 residues. The ends lost 5 bases at V and 3 bases at J; junction bases unmatched: 13. The CDR3 sequence is CASSPRARGRSYEQYF. The DNA of the CDR3 is TGTGCCAGCAGTCCCCGGGCGCGCGGGAGAAGCTACGAGCAGTACTTC.

The gene calls are TRBV11-3 and TRBJ2-1; 7 bases line up with TRBD1. The germline V gene has CDR1 SGHNT and CDR2 YENEEA. The trim removed 5 bases at V and 5 bases at J, leaving 6 bases unmatched. The CDR3 is 14 residues long. CDR3 in DNA: TGTGCCAGCAGCCTCCGGGACAGTGACAATGAGCAGTTCTTC. This codes for CASSLRDSDNEQFF.

The chain combines TRBV5-5 with TRBJ1-1, with D uncertain. Germline loops: CDR1 SGHKS, CDR2 YYEKEE (reference sequence). The CDR3 covers 14 residues. V was trimmed by 1 base and J by 3 bases, leaving 10 bases between them. CDR3 sequence: CASSLFGHDTEAFF. The CDR3 bases are TGTGCCAGCAGCTTGTTTGGGCACGACACTGAAGCTTTCTTT.

CDR3 sequence (DNA): TGTGCCAGTAAGCCCTCTCCGCGTAATGAAAAACTGTTTTTT. Protein: CASKPSPRNEKLFF. The chain carries TRBV19 and TRBJ1-4, with D hard to call. The V gene lost 7 bases and the J gene lost 4 bases, with 13 bases spanning the gap. The CDR3 consists of 14 residues. Germline CDR1 LNHDA, CDR2 SQIVND (reference sequence).

This sequence joins TRBV18 and TRBJ2-1, with 11 bases lining up with TRBD2. Germline V gene data show CDR1 as KGHSH and CDR2 as LQKENI. V shed 2 bases, J shed 9 bases, and the junction held 6 bases outside the gene matches. CDR3 length: 15 amino acids. CDR3 amino acids: CASSPSGLAGIEQFF. CDR3 bases: TGTGCCAGCTCACCAAGCGGACTAGCGGGTATTGAGCAGTTCTTC.